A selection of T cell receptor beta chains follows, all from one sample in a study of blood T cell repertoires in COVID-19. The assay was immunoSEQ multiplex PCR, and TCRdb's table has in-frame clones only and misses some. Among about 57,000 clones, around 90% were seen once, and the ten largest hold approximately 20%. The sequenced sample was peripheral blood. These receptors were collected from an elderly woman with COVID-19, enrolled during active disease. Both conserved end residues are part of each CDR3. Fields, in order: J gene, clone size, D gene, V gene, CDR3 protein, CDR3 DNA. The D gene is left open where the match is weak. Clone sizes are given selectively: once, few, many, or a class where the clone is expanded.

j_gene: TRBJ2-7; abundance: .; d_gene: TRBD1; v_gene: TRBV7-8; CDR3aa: CASSPGQGPYEQYF; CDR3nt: TGTGCCAGCAGCCCCGGACAGGGTCCGTACGAGCAGTACTTC
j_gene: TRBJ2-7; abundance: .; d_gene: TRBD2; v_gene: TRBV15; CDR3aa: CATSGRWAGGFYEQYF; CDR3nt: TGTGCCACCAGCGGGCGCTGGGCGGGAGGGTTCTACGAGCAGTACTTC
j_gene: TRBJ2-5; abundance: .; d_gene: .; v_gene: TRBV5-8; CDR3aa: CASSLAIRVETQYF; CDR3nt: TGTGCCAGCAGCTTGGCAATCAGGGTAGAGACCCAGTACTTC
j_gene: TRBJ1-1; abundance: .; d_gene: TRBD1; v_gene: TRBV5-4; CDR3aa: CASSSAKKTGIEAFF; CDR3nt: TGTGCCAGCAGCTCGGCCAAAAAGACAGGGATTGAAGCTTTCTTT
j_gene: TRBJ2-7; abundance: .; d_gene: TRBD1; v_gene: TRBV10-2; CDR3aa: CASAPGQGVYEQYF; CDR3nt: TGCGCCAGCGCTCCGGGACAGGGGGTCTACGAGCAGTACTTC
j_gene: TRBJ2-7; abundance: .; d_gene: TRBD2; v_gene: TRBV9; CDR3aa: CASSFAGGRTVNEQYF; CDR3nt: TGTGCCAGCAGCTTTGCGGGGGGGCGAACGGTTAACGAGCAGTACTTC
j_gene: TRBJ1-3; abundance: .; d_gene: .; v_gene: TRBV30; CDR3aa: CAWRGGGTGNTIYF; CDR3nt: TGTGCCTGGAGGGGCGGGGGGACTGGAAACACCATATATTTT
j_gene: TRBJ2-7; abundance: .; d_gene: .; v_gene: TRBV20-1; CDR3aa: CSASSTSSYEQYF; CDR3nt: TGCAGTGCTAGTAGCACGAGTTCCTACGAGCAGTACTTC
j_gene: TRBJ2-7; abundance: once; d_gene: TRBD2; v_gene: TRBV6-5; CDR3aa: CASRSLAGGYEQYF; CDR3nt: TGTGCCAGCAGGAGCCTAGCGGGGGGCTACGAGCAGTACTTC
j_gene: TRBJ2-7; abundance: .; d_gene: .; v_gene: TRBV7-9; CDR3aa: CASIPTGTDQQYF; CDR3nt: TGTGCCAGCATCCCAACAGGTACGGATCAGCAGTACTTC
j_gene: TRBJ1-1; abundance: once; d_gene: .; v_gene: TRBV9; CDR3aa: CASSVGGGPMNTEAFF; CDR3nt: TGTGCCAGCAGCGTAGGGGGAGGGCCCATGAACACTGAAGCTTTCTTT